The 28 T cell receptor beta chains in this list originate from one sample, sequenced in a study of T cells after yellow fever vaccination. TCRdb called the 5' RACE reads again in MiXCR, with one record for every CDR3 protein. The sample holds fewer than 350,000 distinct CDR3 sequences, approximately 4.5% seen once. Specimen: PBMCs, collected 15 days after the yellow fever booster vaccination. Source of these receptors: a man younger than 35 who received the YFV17D yellow fever vaccine.

In its sample, this clonotype was seen many times. The CDR3 loop is CASSLGQYGYTF. The CDR3 DNA reads as TGTGCCAGCAGTCTAGGACAGTATGGCTACACCTTC. The gene calls are TRBV12-3 or TRBV12-4 and TRBJ1-2, with D possibly TRBD1 on 6 matching bases. The CDR3 has 12 residues. Trimming left V 5 bases short and J 5 bases short, with 9 bases between.

This clonotype was recorded at least ten times. The chain has TRBV25-1 and TRBJ2-7, with 8 positions matching TRBD1. The CDR3 consists of 14 residues. The V and J ends lost 6 bases and 1 base, in that order; junction bases with no gene match: 5. The germline CDR1 and CDR2 sequences are MGHDK and SYGVNS. The CDR3 DNA reads as TGTGCCAGCAGGGGGGACAGGCGATCCTACGAGCAGTACTTC. Translated, it gives CASRGDRRSYEQYF.

This clonotype was seen ten or more times. The chain recombines TRBV10-3 with TRBJ1-3; D gene unclear. Trimming removed 4 bases from V and 3 bases from J, with 13 bases in between. The CDR3 sequence is 15 residues long. Germline values: CDR1 ENHRY, CDR2 SYGVKD. The CDR3 is CAISAVTRHGNTIYF. CDR3 DNA: TGTGCCATCAGTGCGGTCACCCGCCATGGAAACACCATATATTTT.

The V and J genes are TRBV4-1 and TRBJ2-4; D might be TRBD1 (5 bases). This CDR3 is built from 15 residues. Germline assignment: CDR1 MGHRA and CDR2 YSYEKL. Trimming removed 0 bases at V and 3 bases at J, with 9 bases between. CDR3 loop: CASSQDPRVKNIQYF. DNA of the CDR3: TGCGCCAGCAGCCAAGACCCCAGGGTCAAAAACATTCAGTACTTC.

Ten or more counts support this clonotype. CDR3 loop: CASSTRPGQEGYEQYF. CDR3 bases: TGTGCCAGCAGCACCCGACCTGGACAGGAAGGCTACGAGCAGTACTTC. This rearrangement joins TRBV6-2 or TRBV6-3 to TRBJ2-7, with 7 bases lining up with TRBD1. This CDR3 is built from 16 residues. After removal of 6 bases from V and 3 bases from J, the junction contained 14 bases not matched to a gene. In germline, CDR1 is MNHEY, CDR2 SVGEGT.

V and J are TRBV20-1 and TRBJ1-1, with D perhaps TRBD1 (5 bases). Trimming left V 5 bases short and J 5 bases short, with 15 bases between. Per the germline V gene, CDR1 is DFQATT and CDR2 is SNEGSKA (reference sequence). The CDR3 consists of 13 residues. The CDR3 DNA reads TGCAGTGCTGTATTAGGGGAATCTACTGAAGCTTTCTTT. The encoded protein is CSAVLGESTEAFF.

CDR3 sequence reads: CASSAARQLANTGELFF. CDR3 coding DNA: TGTGCCAGCAGCGCAGCGCGACAGCTAGCGAACACCGGGGAGCTGTTTTTT. The chain joins TRBV7-9 to TRBJ2-2, with D possibly being TRBD1 (5 bases). Germline V gene data show CDR1 as SEHNR and CDR2 as FQNEAQ (reference sequence). V lost 5 bases to trimming and J lost 0 bases, with 16 bases between them. The CDR3 is 17 residues long.

In this sample, this clonotype turned up many times. This chain uses TRBV7-2 with TRBJ2-1; 11 bases are shared with TRBD2. Germline V gives CDR1 SGHTA, CDR2 FQGNSA. V lost 7 bases and J lost 6; bases outside the gene matches: 8. The CDR3 has 15 residues. The CDR3 loop reads CASTRGLAGSNEQFF. In DNA, the CDR3 is TGTGCCAGCACACGCGGACTAGCGGGCAGCAATGAGCAGTTCTTC.

The table lists this clonotype with many counts. The V gene is TRBV18, the J gene TRBJ2-1; TRBD2 aligns across 7 bases. This CDR3 comprises 14 residues. V shed 0 bases and J 7 bases; nucleotides not matched to a gene: 3. Germline assignment: CDR1 KGHSH and CDR2 LQKENI. The CDR3 reads CASSPPRGVNEQFF. The CDR3 bases are TGTGCCAGCTCACCACCCCGGGGGGTGAATGAGCAGTTCTTC.

This clonotype turned up a few times. The chain couples TRBV18 to TRBJ2-1; 9 positions match TRBD2. V gave up 1 base and J gave up 9 bases; unmatched junction bases: 10. Germline CDR1 is KGHSH and CDR2 is LQKENI. The CDR3 is made up of 16 amino acids. CDR3 residues: CASSPQLAGSIGEQFF. The CDR3 DNA follows: TGTGCCAGCTCACCACAGCTAGCGGGGAGTATCGGTGAGCAGTTCTTC.

This clonotype was detected a few times. This chain links TRBV14 with TRBJ2-1; D is perhaps TRBD1 or TRBD2 (6 bases each). In germline, CDR1 is SGHDN, CDR2 FVKESK. Trimming took 1 base from V and 11 from J, leaving 18 bases between them. This CDR3 region has 15 residues. CDR3 in amino acids: CASSQAGAGSSKQFF. For the CDR3, the DNA is TGTGCCAGCAGCCAAGCGGGGGCTGGGTCTAGTAAGCAGTTCTTC.

The sample holds a few counts of this clonotype. The DNA for the CDR3 is TGTGCCAGCAAGAGCGGCTCCTATAATTCACCCCTCCACTTT. This encodes CASKSGSYNSPLHF. V and J are TRBV6-5 and TRBJ1-6; no definite D call. Germline V gene sequence: CDR1 MNHEY, CDR2 SVGAGI. Deletions cut 7 bases from V and 0 bases from J, with 7 bases between. The CDR3 consists of 14 residues.

This clonotype was observed at least ten times. This chain links TRBV27 with TRBJ2-2; 10 bases are shared with TRBD1. The germline V gene has CDR1 MNHEY and CDR2 SMNVEV (reference sequence). The length of the CDR3 is 16 residues. With V trimmed by 2 bases and J by 4 bases, 4 bases remained unmatched. The CDR3 is CASSLPGQGSTGELFF. CDR3 DNA: TGTGCCAGCAGTTTACCGGGACAGGGGTCCACCGGGGAGCTGTTTTTT.

The table lists this clonotype with a few counts. The CDR3 loop reads CASSPMTGYNSPLHF. CDR3 DNA sequence: TGTGCCAGCAGTCCCATGACAGGCTATAATTCACCCCTCCACTTT. V is TRBV2 and J is TRBJ1-6; maybe TRBD1 (6 bases). The ends were cut back, 5 bases at V and 3 bases at J, with 11 bases in the middle. Germline values: CDR1 SNHLY, CDR2 FYNNEI. The CDR3 contains 15 residues. Combining the CDR3 with reference TRBV2 and TRBJ1-6 gives the whole variable domain EPEVTQTPSHQVTQMGQEVILRCVPISNHLYFYWYRQILGQKVEFLVSFYNNEISEKSEIFDDQFSVERPDGSNFTLKIRSTKLEDSAMYFCASSPMTGYNSPLHFGNGTRLTVT.

This clonotype came up many times. In nucleotides, the CDR3 is TGTGCCAGCAGCCCCCCGGGGGGGTACGAGCAGTACTTC. The encoded protein is CASSPPGGYEQYF. J is TRBJ2-7 and V is TRBV6-5, with 8 bases fitting TRBD2. Trimming took 6 bases from V and 4 from J; bases not matched to a gene: 5. Germline V gives CDR1 MNHEY, CDR2 SVGAGI. The CDR3 has 13 residues.

CDR3 nucleotides: TGCGCCAGCAGCCCCCGGTCGACTAGCGGGGGTGACAATGAGCAGTTCTTC. This translates into CASSPRSTSGGDNEQFF. The V gene is TRBV4-1, the J gene TRBJ2-1; 12 nucleotides agree with TRBD2. V was pared by 4 bases and J by 5 bases, with 9 bases of the junction left unmatched. Germline CDR1 is MGHRA and CDR2 is YSYEKL. This CDR3 has 17 residues.

This chain links TRBV24-1 with TRBJ1-2, with a weak D call TRBD1 (5 bases). Germline CDR1 KGHDR, CDR2 SFDVKD. V dropped 0 bases and J dropped 2 bases, with 6 bases sitting between them. The CDR3 loop spans 14 amino acids. In nucleotides, the CDR3 is TGTGCCACCAGTGATTTGAACAGGAACTATGGCTACACCTTC. It is translated as CATSDLNRNYGYTF.

This clonotype was seen many times. The chain uses TRBV20-1 and TRBJ1-1; D gene unclear. Germline V lookup: CDR1 DFQATT, CDR2 SNEGSKA (reference sequence). The CDR3 runs 11 residues. The CDR3 DNA reads as TGCACCTGTAAGGCGCGCACTGAAGCTTTCTTT. It encodes CTCKARTEAFF.

This clonotype appeared a few times. This chain uses TRBV10-2 with TRBJ2-6, with 10 bases lining up with TRBD1. The ends lost 6 bases at V and 2 bases at J; junction bases unmatched: 4. The germline gives CDR1 WSHSY, CDR2 SAAADI. The CDR3 runs to 16 residues. CDR3 in DNA: TGCGCCAGCAGCCGGACAGGGGGGACTGGGGCCAACGTCCTGACTTTC. It translates to CASSRTGGTGANVLTF.

Many counts were recorded for this clonotype. This chain joins TRBV5-1 and TRBJ2-2; tentatively, D is TRBD1 (5 bases). The V gene lost 3 bases and the J gene lost 0 bases, with 15 bases spanning the gap. CDR3 length equals 17 residues. Germline V gives CDR1 SGHRS, CDR2 YFSETQ. The CDR3 sequence: CASSSLPGLANTGELFF. CDR3 nucleotides: TGCGCCAGCAGCTCGCTTCCAGGGTTGGCGAACACCGGGGAGCTGTTTTTT.

This clonotype was seen ten or more times. The V call is TRBV20-1, the J call TRBJ2-5; no clear D gene. The length of the CDR3 is 13 residues. CDR1 is DFQATT, CDR2 SNEGSKA, per germline (reference sequence). V lost 6 bases, J lost 5 bases, and 16 bases lay in between. Here the CDR3 DNA reads TGCAGTGCCGTACTGGTTCTAGGGGAGACCCAGTACTTC. It encodes CSAVLVLGETQYF.

The genes are TRBV5-1 and TRBJ1-1; D ambiguous. From germline, CDR1 is SGHRS and CDR2 YFSETQ. There are 16 residues in the CDR3. V lost 3 bases to trimming and J lost 0 bases, with 15 bases between them. The DNA for the CDR3 is TGCGCCAGCAGCTCGGGCCAAGGACGGCTGAACACTGAAGCTTTCTTT. It translates to CASSSGQGRLNTEAFF.

This clonotype was seen repeatedly, ten times or more. The rearrangement uses TRBV5-5 and TRBJ2-2; D is uncertain. Germline values: CDR1 SGHKS, CDR2 YYEKEE (reference sequence). The germline V and J ends were trimmed by 1 base and 6 bases, with 4 bases remaining between them. The length of the CDR3 is 12 residues. The CDR3 DNA follows: TGTGCCAGCAGCTTGTGGGCCGGGGAGCTGTTTTTT. It yields the protein CASSLWAGELFF.

This clonotype was seen repeatedly, ten times or more. DNA for the CDR3: TGTGCCATCAGACCGATCGGGGCGAATCTGAACGCCTACGAGCAGTACGTC. Its translation: CAIRPIGANLNAYEQYV. V usage is TRBV10-3 and J usage is TRBJ2-7, with D perhaps TRBD1 or TRBD2 (5 bases each). CDR1 ENHRY and CDR2 SYGVKD come from the germline V gene. Trimming took off 6 bases at V and 2 bases at J, with 23 bases between the two ends. The CDR3 consists of 17 residues.

In this sample, this clonotype turned up a few times. The rearrangement joins TRBV20-1 to TRBJ2-5; 11 bases are shared with TRBD2. This CDR3 is 18 amino acids long. V was pared by 6 bases and J by 2 bases, with 17 bases of the junction left unmatched. Germline CDR1 reads DFQATT; CDR2 reads SNEGSKA (reference sequence). CDR3 residues: CSAHSTRTSGLRQETQYF. As DNA, the CDR3 is TGCAGTGCCCACTCTACCCGGACTAGCGGGTTAAGACAAGAGACCCAGTACTTC.

In this sample, this clonotype turned up a few times. For the CDR3, the DNA is TGTGCCAGCAGCTTGAGCGGGGGAGGATACTACGAGCAGTACTTC. Protein: CASSLSGGGYYEQYF. The rearrangement uses TRBV7-2 and TRBJ2-7; TRBD2 matches 8 bases. Trimming at V came to 3 bases and at J to 3 bases, leaving 7 bases not matched to a gene. Per the germline V gene, CDR1 is SGHTA and CDR2 is FQGNSA. The CDR3 runs 15 residues.

This clonotype appeared many times. This rearrangement joins TRBV20-1 to TRBJ2-5; 8 nucleotides match TRBD2. The germline CDR1 and CDR2 sequences are DFQATT and SNEGSKA (reference sequence). This CDR3 is built from 15 residues. Trimming took 5 bases from V and 1 from J; bases not matched to a gene: 9. This chain's CDR3 is CSAEERGSSQETQYF. CDR3 bases: TGCAGTGCTGAGGAGCGGGGGAGCAGCCAAGAGACCCAGTACTTC.

This clonotype was counted many times. This chain connects TRBV7-9 to TRBJ2-1; a possible D gene is TRBD1 (5 bases). V gave up 4 bases and J gave up 0 bases, with 7 bases separating them. Germline V gene sequence: CDR1 SEHNR, CDR2 FQNEAQ (reference sequence). CDR3 length: 14 residues. CDR3 loop: CASSSDTSYNEQFF. Written as DNA, the CDR3 is TGTGCCAGCAGCTCGGACACCTCCTACAATGAGCAGTTCTTC. Based on the CDR3 plus reference TRBV7-9 and TRBJ2-1, the full variable domain is DTGVSQNPRHKITKRGQNVTFRCDPISEHNRLYWYRQTLGQGPEFLTYFQNEAQLEKSRLLSDRFSAERPKGSFSTLEIQRTEQGDSAMYLCASSSDTSYNEQFFGPGTRLTVL.